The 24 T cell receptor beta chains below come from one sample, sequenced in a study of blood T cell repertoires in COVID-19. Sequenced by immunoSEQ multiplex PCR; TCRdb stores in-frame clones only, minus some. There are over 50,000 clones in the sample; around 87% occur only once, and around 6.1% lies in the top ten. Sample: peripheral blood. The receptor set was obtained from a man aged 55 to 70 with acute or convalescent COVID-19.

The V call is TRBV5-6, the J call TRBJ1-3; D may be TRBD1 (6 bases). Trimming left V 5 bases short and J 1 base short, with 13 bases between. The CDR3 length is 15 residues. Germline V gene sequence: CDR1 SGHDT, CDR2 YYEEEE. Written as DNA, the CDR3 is TGTGCCAGCAGGTCGGGGGGCGCGTCTGGAAACACCATATATTTT. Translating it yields CASRSGGASGNTIYF. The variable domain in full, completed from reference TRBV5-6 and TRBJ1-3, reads DAGVTQSPTHLIKTRGQQVTLRCSPKSGHDTVSWYQQALGQGPQFIFQYYEEEERQRGNFPDRFSGHQFPNYSSELNVNALLLGDSALYLCASRSGGASGNTIYFGEGSWLTVV.

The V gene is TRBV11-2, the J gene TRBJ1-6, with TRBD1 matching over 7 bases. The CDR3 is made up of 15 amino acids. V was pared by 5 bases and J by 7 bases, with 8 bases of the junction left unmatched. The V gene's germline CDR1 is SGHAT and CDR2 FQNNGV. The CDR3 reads CASSVPTGSNSPLHF. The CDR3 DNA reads TGTGCCAGCAGCGTTCCGACAGGGTCAAATTCACCCCTCCACTTT.

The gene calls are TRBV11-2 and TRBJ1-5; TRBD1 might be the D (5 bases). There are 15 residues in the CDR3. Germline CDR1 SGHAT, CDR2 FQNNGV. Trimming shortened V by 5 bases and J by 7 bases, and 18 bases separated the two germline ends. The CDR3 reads CASSQDWGVGQPQHF. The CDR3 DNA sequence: TGTGCCAGCAGCCAAGACTGGGGGGTGGGGCAGCCCCAGCATTTT.

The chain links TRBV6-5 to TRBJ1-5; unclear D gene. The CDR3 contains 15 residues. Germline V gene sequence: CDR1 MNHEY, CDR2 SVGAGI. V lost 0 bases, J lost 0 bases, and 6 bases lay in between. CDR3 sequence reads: CASSYSGDSNQPQHF. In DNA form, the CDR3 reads TGTGCCAGCAGTTACTCGGGCGATAGCAATCAGCCCCAGCATTTT.

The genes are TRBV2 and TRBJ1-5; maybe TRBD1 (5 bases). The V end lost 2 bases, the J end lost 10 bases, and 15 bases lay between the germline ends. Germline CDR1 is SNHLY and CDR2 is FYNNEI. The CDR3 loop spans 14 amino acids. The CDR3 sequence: CASSELTEIAPQHF. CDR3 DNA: TGTGCCAGCAGTGAATTGACAGAGATCGCACCCCAGCATTTT.

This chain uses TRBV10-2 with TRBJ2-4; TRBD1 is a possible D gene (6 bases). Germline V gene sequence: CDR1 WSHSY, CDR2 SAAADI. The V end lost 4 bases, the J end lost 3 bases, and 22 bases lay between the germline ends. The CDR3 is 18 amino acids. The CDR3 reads CASSVTGGQGFVKNIQYF. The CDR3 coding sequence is TGCGCCAGCAGTGTTACAGGCGGTCAGGGGTTCGTCAAAAACATTCAGTACTTC.

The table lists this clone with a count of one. The CDR3 reads CASSLDQAGTAGYTF. In DNA form, the CDR3 reads TGTGCCAGCAGCTTAGATCAAGCCGGGACAGCGGGCTACACCTTC. J is TRBJ1-2 and V is TRBV11-2; 7 bases agree with TRBD1. V trimming: 0 bases; J trimming: 8 bases; junction bases outside the gene matches: 9. The CDR3 has 15 residues. Germline CDR1 reads SGHAT; CDR2 reads FQNNGV.

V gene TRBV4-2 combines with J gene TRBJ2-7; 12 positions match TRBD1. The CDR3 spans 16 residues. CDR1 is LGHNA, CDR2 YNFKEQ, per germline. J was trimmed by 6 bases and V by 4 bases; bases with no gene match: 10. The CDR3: CASSPGRGQGAREQYF. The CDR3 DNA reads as TGTGCCAGCAGCCCGGGGAGGGGACAGGGGGCCCGCGAGCAGTACTTC.

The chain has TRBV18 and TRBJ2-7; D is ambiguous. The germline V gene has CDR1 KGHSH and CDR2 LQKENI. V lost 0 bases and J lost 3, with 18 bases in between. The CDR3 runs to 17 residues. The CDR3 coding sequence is TGTGCCAGCTCACCACCCATGCACGGGTCCGAGTTCTACGAGCAGTACTTC. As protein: CASSPPMHGSEFYEQYF. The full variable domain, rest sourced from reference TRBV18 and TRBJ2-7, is NAGVMQNPRHLVRRRGQEARLRCSPMKGHSHVYWYRQLPEEGLKFMVYLQKENIIDESGMPKERFSAEFPKEGPSILRIQQVVRGDSAAYFCASSPPMHGSEFYEQYFGPGTRLTVT.

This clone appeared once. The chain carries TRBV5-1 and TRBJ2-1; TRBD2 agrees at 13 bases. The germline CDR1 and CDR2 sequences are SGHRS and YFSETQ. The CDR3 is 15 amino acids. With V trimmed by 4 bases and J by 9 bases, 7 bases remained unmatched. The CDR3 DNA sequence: TGCGCCAGCAGCCCCACTAGCGGGGGGGCTGGTGAGCAGTTCTTC. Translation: CASSPTSGGAGEQFF. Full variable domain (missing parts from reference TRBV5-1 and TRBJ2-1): KAGVTQTPRYLIKTRGQQVTLSCSPISGHRSVSWYQQTPGQGLQFLFEYFSETQRNKGNFPGRFSGRQFSNSRSEMNVSTLELGDSALYLCASSPTSGGAGEQFFGPGTRLTVL.

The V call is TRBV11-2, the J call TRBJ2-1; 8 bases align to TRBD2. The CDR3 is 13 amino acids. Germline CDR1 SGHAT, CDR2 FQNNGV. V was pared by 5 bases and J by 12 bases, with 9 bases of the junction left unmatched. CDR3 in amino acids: CASSLDGAGGQFF. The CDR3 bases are TGTGCCAGCAGCCTCGACGGGGCGGGGGGGCAGTTCTTC.

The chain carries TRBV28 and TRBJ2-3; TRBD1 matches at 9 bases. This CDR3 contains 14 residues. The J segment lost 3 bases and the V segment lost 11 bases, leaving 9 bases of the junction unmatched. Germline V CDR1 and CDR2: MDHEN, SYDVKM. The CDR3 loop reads CAFNRGRGTDTQYF. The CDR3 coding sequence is TGTGCCTTCAACAGGGGGCGAGGGACAGATACGCAGTATTTT.

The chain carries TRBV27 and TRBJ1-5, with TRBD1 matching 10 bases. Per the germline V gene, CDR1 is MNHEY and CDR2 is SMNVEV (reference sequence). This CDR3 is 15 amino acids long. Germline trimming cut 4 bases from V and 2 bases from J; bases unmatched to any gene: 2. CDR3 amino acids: CASSSGTGGNQPQHF. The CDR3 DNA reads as TGTGCCAGCAGTTCCGGGACAGGGGGCAATCAGCCCCAGCATTTT.

This CDR3 reads CASNQNGQGKNTEAFF. The CDR3 nucleotides are TGTGCCAGTAATCAAAACGGACAGGGGAAGAACACTGAAGCTTTCTTT. The rearrangement uses TRBV19 and TRBJ1-1, with 9 nucleotides matching TRBD1. This CDR3 is built from 16 residues. Germline V gene data show CDR1 as LNHDA and CDR2 as SQIVND (reference sequence). Trimming at V came to 7 bases and at J to 1 base, leaving 10 bases not matched to a gene.

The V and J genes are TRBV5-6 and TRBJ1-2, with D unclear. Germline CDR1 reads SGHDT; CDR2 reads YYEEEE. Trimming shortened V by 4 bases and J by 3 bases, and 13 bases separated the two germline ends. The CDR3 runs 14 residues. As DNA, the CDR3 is TGTGCCAGCAGCCCCCCTGGCAACCACTATGGCTACACCTTC. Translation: CASSPPGNHYGYTF.

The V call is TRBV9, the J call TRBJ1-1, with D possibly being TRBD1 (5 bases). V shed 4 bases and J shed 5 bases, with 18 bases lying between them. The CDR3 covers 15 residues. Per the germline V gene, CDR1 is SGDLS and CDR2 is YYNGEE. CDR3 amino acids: CASSYETGAGTEAFF. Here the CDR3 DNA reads TGTGCCAGCAGCTACGAAACAGGCGCCGGGACTGAAGCTTTCTTT.

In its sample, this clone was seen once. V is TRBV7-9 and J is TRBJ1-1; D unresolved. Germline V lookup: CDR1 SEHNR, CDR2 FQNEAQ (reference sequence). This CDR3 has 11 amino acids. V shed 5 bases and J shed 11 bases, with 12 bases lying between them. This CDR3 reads CASSRAGGAFF. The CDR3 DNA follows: TGTGCCAGCAGCCGAGCCGGAGGGGCTTTCTTT.

The CDR3 here is CASSLESGTGKVGTEAFF. The CDR3 coding sequence is TGTGCCAGCAGTTTAGAATCCGGGACAGGTAAAGTGGGCACTGAAGCTTTCTTT. The chain has TRBV28 and TRBJ1-1, with 8 bases matching TRBD1. The CDR3 length is 18 residues. Germline lookup yields CDR1 MDHEN and CDR2 SYDVKM. Trimming cost V 2 bases and J 4 bases; bases outside gene matches: 15. Supplemented by reference TRBV28 and TRBJ1-1, the full variable domain reads DVKVTQSSRYLVKRTGEKVFLECVQDMDHENMFWYRQDPGLGLRLIYFSYDVKMKEKGDIPEGYSVSREKKERFSLILESASTNQTSMYLCASSLESGTGKVGTEAFFGQGTRLTVV.

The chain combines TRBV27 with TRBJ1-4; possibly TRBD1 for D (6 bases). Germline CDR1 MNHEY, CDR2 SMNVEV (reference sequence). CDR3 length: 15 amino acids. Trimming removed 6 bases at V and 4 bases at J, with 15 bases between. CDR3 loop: CASSRTRGGNEKLFF. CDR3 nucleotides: TGTGCCAGCAGCAGAACCAGGGGTGGTAATGAAAAACTGTTTTTT.

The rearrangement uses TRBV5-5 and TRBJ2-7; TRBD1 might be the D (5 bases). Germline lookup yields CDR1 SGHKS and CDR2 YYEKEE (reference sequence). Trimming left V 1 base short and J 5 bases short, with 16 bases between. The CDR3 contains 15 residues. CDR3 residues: CASSLNRRDSHEQYF. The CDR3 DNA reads TGTGCCAGCAGCTTGAACCGGCGCGACAGCCACGAGCAGTACTTC.

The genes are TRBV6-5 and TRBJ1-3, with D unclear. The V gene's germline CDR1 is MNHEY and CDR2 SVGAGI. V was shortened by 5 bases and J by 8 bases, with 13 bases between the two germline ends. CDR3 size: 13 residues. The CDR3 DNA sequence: TGTGCCAGCAGTAGACAACAATGGGACACCATATATTTT. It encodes CASSRQQWDTIYF.

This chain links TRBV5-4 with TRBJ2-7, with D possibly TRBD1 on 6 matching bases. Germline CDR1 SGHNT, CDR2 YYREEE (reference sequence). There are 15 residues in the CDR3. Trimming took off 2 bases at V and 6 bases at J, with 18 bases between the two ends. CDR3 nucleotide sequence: TGTGCCAGCAGCTTTGGGGGTAACAGGGTCGGCGAGCAGTACTTC. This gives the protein CASSFGGNRVGEQYF.

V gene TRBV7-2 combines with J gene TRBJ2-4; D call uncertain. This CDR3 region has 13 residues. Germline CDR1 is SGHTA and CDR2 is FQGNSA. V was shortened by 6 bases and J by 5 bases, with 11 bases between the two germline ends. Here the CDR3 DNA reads TGTGCCAGCAGTAGTATTTTGGAAAACATTCAGTACTTC. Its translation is CASSSILENIQYF.

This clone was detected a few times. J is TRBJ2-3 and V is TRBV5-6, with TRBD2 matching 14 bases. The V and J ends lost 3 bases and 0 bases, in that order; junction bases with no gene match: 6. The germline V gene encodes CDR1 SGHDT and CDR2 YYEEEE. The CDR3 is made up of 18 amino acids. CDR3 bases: TGTGCCAGCAGCTGGGGACTAGCGGGGGTGATAAGCACAGATACGCAGTATTTT. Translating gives CASSWGLAGVISTDTQYF.